This T cell receptor beta chain was identified during a study of cytomegalovirus exposure and HLA in healthy donors. Study findings and constraints: Reportedly, fewer N-insertions than the approximately 650-donor mean appeared in an Asian-associated ancestry cluster in a later analysis.

Each donor was healthy, and each was a bone marrow donor. PCR employed 60 Vbeta and 13 Jbeta primers. Assay: immunoSEQ multiplex PCR; the TCRdb copy retains only in-frame clones and omits some. The sample includes about 170,000 clones, roughly 80% seen only once; the top ten take roughly 4.5%. Comment on this clone: The antigen remains unidentified.

V was pared by 2 bases and J by 1 base, with 5 bases between. Germline CDR1 MNHEY, CDR2 SVGAGI. This CDR3 contains 13 residues. The sample comprised PBMCs. The chain employs TRBV6-5 and TRBJ1-1; D is undetermined. The TCR originated in a woman aged 50 to 60 in good health and CMV-seropositive. The CDR3, as DNA: TGTGCCAGCAGTTACCTCGGGAACACTGAAGCTTTCTTT. This translates into CASSYLGNTEAFF.